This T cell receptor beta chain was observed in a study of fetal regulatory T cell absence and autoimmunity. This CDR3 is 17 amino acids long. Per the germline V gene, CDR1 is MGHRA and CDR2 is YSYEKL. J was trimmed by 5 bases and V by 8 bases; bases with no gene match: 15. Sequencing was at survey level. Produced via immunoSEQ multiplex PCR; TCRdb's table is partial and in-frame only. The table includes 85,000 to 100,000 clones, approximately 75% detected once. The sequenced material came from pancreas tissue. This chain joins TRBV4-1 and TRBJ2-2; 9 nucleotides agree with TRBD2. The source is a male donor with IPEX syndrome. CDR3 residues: CASHRGVAGVGTGELFF. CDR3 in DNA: TGCGCCAGCCACCGAGGGGTAGCGGGAGTAGGGACCGGGGAGCTGTTTTTT.